What follows describes a single TCR beta chain. No cognate antigen has been identified for it. No base-level quality is on record; no much larger clone is a single base apart. Libraries were prepared through the immunoSEQ multiplex PCR assay. The multiplex PCR relied on a mix of 60 forward primers for TCR Vbeta segments and 13 reverse primers for TCR Jbeta segments. Amplification of the CDR3 region of rearranged TCR beta genes was performed with a multiplex PCR assay on genomic DNA. The Illumina HiSeq System was used to sequence the amplified TCR beta libraries as 87-base-pair reads. For the original study's pipeline: A later analysis tallied some 79 million unique TCR beta chains across the 666 repertoires, and 10 million to 11 million of those chains were shared by two or more donors. To remove PCR and sequencing errors, raw reads were error-corrected and collapsed into unique sequences using a nearest-neighbor algorithm that merged closely related sequences. To assign V, D and J gene segments, CDR3 sequences were aligned to IMGT reference sequences. Each retained sequence needed at least a six-nucleotide match to both a V gene segment and a J gene segment. Rearrangements were classified as productive when the CDR3 lacked stop codons and remained in frame with V and J, and all other rearrangements were classified as non-productive. CDR3 was defined according to IMGT convention as the region running from the second conserved V-encoded cysteine to the conserved J-encoded phenylalanine. The earlier analysis of about 590 of the donors excluded sequences that lacked an unambiguous match to a single V gene segment. In an earlier analysis of almost 600 of the donors, a V segment was called functional when productive rearrangements were above 56.7%, and segregating when the standard deviation between donors exceeded 5%. A statistical classification framework was built to diagnose cytomegalovirus status from the catalog of TCR beta chain sequences. In a later analysis, TCR nucleotide sequences were compared against IMGT/GENE-DB human TR gene sequences so that V and J genes could be assigned. The TCRdist pipeline was used in a later analysis to assign CDR3 sequences and most-parsimonious VDJ recombination scenarios. A later analysis defined each TCR beta chain by its CDR3 amino acid sequence plus V-gene family, and excluded reads lacking a unique V-gene family. In a later analysis, a few hundred highly shared, low-generation-probability nucleotide sequences were removed to address suspected cross-contamination and a sequencing artifact. For each public chain, a later analysis derived a clonal expansion index from normalized ranks of inferred template counts within each repertoire. In a later analysis, generation probabilities were computed with a VDJ recombination model fitted to out-of-frame rearrangements, and the resulting probabilities were checked against IGoR. Hypergeometric tests were used in a later analysis to score TCR-TCR, TCR-HLA and TCR-CMV co-occurrence, with a repertoire-size bias correction applied to the TCR pairs. A later analysis estimated false discovery rates by permuting HLA or CMV assignments 20 times. In a later analysis, co-occurring TCRs were grouped with DBSCAN, and TCRdist sequence similarity was added when clustering was performed within HLA-allele-positive subsets. Repertoires with fewer than 30,000 or more than 120,000 public chains were left out of co-occurrence clustering, as were five repertoires with anomalous nucleotide sharing. What TCRdb holds here is the immuneACCESS table cut down to in-frame rearrangements. Part of the clones is not present; checked against another copy, under half of the missing clones reflect an unresolved V gene, and the others are unexplained. That table gives V, J and clone size, and the DNA gave D and trimming. This sample gives 110,000 or so clones in total; about 80% of them show up just once. The top ten clonotypes cover less than 5.5% of the sample.

These data originate in a study of cytomegalovirus exposure and HLA in healthy donors (dated by TCRdb to about 2017). Concerning the study at large: In an earlier analysis of 550 to 750 of the donors, approximately 260 Gb of sequence data and 117 million unique TCR beta sequences from 180 million or so T cells were reported. In a later analysis, previously published TCR beta repertoires from roughly 710 donors were re-analyzed and high-resolution HLA genotyping was added so that TCR occurrence patterns could be studied. Typing coverage varied by locus: roughly 620-630 donors for A, B, C, DRB1 and DQB1; more than 500 for DQA1; nearly 610 for DPA1; some 470 for DPB1. Every discovery cohort repertoire had been produced on one sequencing platform. In a later genetic analysis, genome-wide SNP genotypes for about 65% of the roughly 670 donors were used, and that subset was treated as a discovery cohort. High-throughput TCR immunosequencing, statistical association of individual TCRs with disease status, and machine learning were combined to predict cytomegalovirus infection status. Among about 370 genotyped donors of the cohort, an average of around 250,000 unique TCR beta nucleotide sequences was sequenced per donor, of which about 18% were non-productive. Donor age, sex, ethnicity and CMV serostatus were compiled together with the repertoire data. Using immunosequencing, the study profiled T cell repertoires from approximately 700 subjects and related those repertoires to cytomegalovirus serostatus. In the later analysis, no new phenotypic data were used to find candidate immune exposures; instead, reliance was placed on TCR beta sequences and their occurrence across donors. The study aimed to test whether cataloging public T cell receptors could reveal signatures of past pathogen exposure. An earlier analysis of several hundred of the donors applied high-throughput TCR beta sequencing to assess whether each TCR beta V gene segment acted as functional or pseudogenic. A separate validation cohort of over 95 different subjects was used in addition to the roughly 720-subject first cohort. Of the 398 genotyped donors, about 80% fell in the genetic ancestry cluster associated with self-reported Caucasian donors. Class I and class II HLA loci were covered by the typing at four-digit resolution. An early release covering 550 to 700 HLA-typed donors comprised approximately 290 gigabases of sequencing data and roughly 86 million unique TCR sequences. Because of strong linkage in the cohort, roughly 5 DR-DQ haplotypes were treated as single units for association and clustering.

Measured from the cysteine to the phenylalanine, the CDR3 is 11 residues long. Only the CDR3 region is kept as DNA, spanning 33 bases read in frame from base 1. The CDR1 and CDR2 encoded by the germline V gene are MDHEN and SYDVKM. Trimming removed 6 bases from V and 3 bases from J, leaving 6 bases between the germline ends. The cohort comprised fewer than 700 healthy bone marrow donors. Cohort members were all nominally healthy when sampled, although unrecorded immune exposures were likely present. The donor tested CMV seropositive, placing the donor among the 289 seropositive members of the cohort. A peripheral blood sample was collected from each donor, and TCR beta sequencing was performed on peripheral blood mononuclear cells. The Qiagen DNeasy Blood Extraction Kit was used to extract genomic DNA from the blood cell samples. Study-wide findings and limitations: Because counts were too low, roughly 17 rarely observed V segments, including chromosome 9 orphons, were left out of the earlier analysis of some 640 of the donors. This cohort had only TCR beta chains sequenced, and the lack of alpha or paired-chain data limited which features could be detected. For the cohort, immune exposure information was limited to CMV serostatus. Because some donors lacked HLA typing at each locus, the association tests relied only on the typed subset. A further reported finding was that TCR beta sequences accurately predicted the HLA-A and HLA-B alleles for most subjects in the first cohort. In vitro tests confirmed that a few of the cytomegalovirus-associated TCR beta chains recognize cytomegalovirus antigens. Linkage disequilibrium might explain the correlated functional status among segregating V segments, but an unknown experimental factor could not be excluded. Most CMV-associated TCR beta chains appeared to be HLA-restricted in a later analysis, and the HLA associations seemed to be driven largely by CMV exposure. The study gave a list of more than 150 TCR beta chains associated with cytomegalovirus. In both the original and validation cohorts, the classifier was reported to diagnose cytomegalovirus status with high specificity and sensitivity. Specific HLA alleles were associated with 15,000 to 20,000 TCR beta sequences at a false discovery rate of 0.05 in a later analysis. Most TCR sequences were seen in very few donors, while some public TCRs were found in many individuals. A later analysis found that HLA-associated TCR beta chains were more clonally expanded and had lower generation probabilities than equally common non-associated chains. A cluster of highly shared sequence variants was judged likely to represent a technical artifact of the sequencing pipeline. V-gene and J-gene trimming of TCR beta chains was associated with a missense DCLRE1C variant in a later genetic analysis, and the association was replicated in an independent cohort. Broadly in line with IMGT annotations, most TCR beta V segments showed up in productive rearrangements about 90% or about 30% of the time in an earlier analysis of roughly 590 of the donors. Presence/absence analyses assumed roughly uniform sequencing depth across donors, an assumption that may not hold. Some IMGT-functional V segments, including TRBV6-2 and TRBV6-3, could not be told apart with the 87-base-pair reads, so those segments were excluded. The authors suggested that the approach could potentially be extended to other disease states and immunological phenotypes. In a later analysis, TCR association rates were found to vary across HLA loci, with the most associated TCRs seen for DRB1 alleles and the fewest for HLA-C alleles. Assigning TCR associations to individual alleles was difficult when HLA alleles, especially DR and DQ, strongly co-occurred. A later genetic analysis reported fewer N-insertions in productive TCRs among donors in an Asian-associated ancestry cluster than the roughly 650-donor mean. A later analysis reported that several top co-occurrence clusters appeared linked to parvovirus B19, influenza, CMV and Epstein-Barr virus.

The sample consisted of PBMCs. The receptor was derived from a woman aged 25 to 39 in good health and CMV-seropositive. This receptor chain uses TRBV28 and TRBJ2-7; no confident D gene assignment can be made. Read as DNA, the sequence is TGTGCCAGCAGACTAAACTACGAGCAGTACTTC. Its protein reads: CASRLNYEQYF.